This TCR beta chain was identified in a study of T cell responses to AZD1222 COVID-19 vaccine. Study-wide results and caveats: There were repertoire samples only from the period after the peak T cell response. Spike-specific TCR depth and breadth grew after two AZD1222 doses. Donors were chiefly white British, with a greater number of females, and clonal diversity was perhaps underestimated. CD4 TCRs covered the whole spike, strongest at regions 160-218 and 743-854.

For this clone: Its target is not known.

Generated by immunoSEQ multiplex PCR, the TCRdb table keeps only in-frame clones and is missing some. The sample carries 130,000 or so clones, 80% to 95% recorded once. Sequenced material: peripheral blood, taken on day 0 of MenACWY control vaccination. The clonotype was recovered from an adult in good health.

The CDR3 sequence is CASRSQFSYNSPLHF. CDR3 DNA sequence: TGTGCCAGCAGGTCACAGTTCTCCTATAATTCACCCCTCCACTTT. The chain uses TRBV6-5 and TRBJ1-6; D unclear. Germline values: CDR1 MNHEY, CDR2 SVGAGI. The CDR3 runs to 15 residues. The V end lost 6 bases, the J end lost 0 bases, and 9 bases lay between the germline ends.